Following are 13 T cell receptor beta chains from one sample sequenced in a study of healthy donors' naive CD4 and CD8 T cells. Starting from about 0.45 ug of total RNA, TCR libraries were made with linear amplification. TCRdb reprocessed the reads via MiXCR and lists one record per CDR3 protein. Of 150,000 to 200,000 distinct CDR3 sequences listed, about four fifths are singletons. The sample taken for sequencing was naive CD4+ and CD8+ T cells sorted from blood, pooled from several donors. The receptors were sampled from a pool of human donors in good health; the sample pools cells from several healthy donors.

This rearrangement joins TRBV12-3 or TRBV12-4 to TRBJ2-1, with D possibly being TRBD1 (6 bases). The CDR3 runs to 15 residues. The ends were cut back, 3 bases at V and 3 bases at J, with 12 bases in the middle. Here the CDR3 reads CASSFGQSLYNEQFF. CDR3 bases: TGTGCCAGCAGTTTTGGACAGTCTCTCTACAATGAGCAGTTCTTC.

There are a few counts of this clonotype. V usage is TRBV6-2 or TRBV6-3 and J usage is TRBJ2-3; D uncertain. The CDR3 sequence is 12 residues long. Germline loops: CDR1 MNHEY, CDR2 SVGEGT. Trimming shortened V by 8 bases and J by 7 bases, and 13 bases separated the two germline ends. The CDR3 nucleotides read TGTGCCAGCCTCCCGGCTCGATATACGCAGTATTTT. The encoded protein is CASLPARYTQYF.

This sequence joins TRBV6-5 and TRBJ2-1; tentatively, D is TRBD2 (6 bases). Trimming pared 5 bases from V and 6 bases from J, leaving 14 bases between. Germline values: CDR1 MNHEY, CDR2 SVGAGI. The CDR3 totals 14 residues. DNA for the CDR3: TGTGCCAGCAGTCGACCGGGACTTAGCAATGAGCAGTTCTTC. Protein: CASSRPGLSNEQFF.

V is TRBV29-1 and J is TRBJ2-1, with 9 bases identical to TRBD1. The length of the CDR3 is 12 residues. Germline V CDR1 and CDR2: SQVTM, ANQGSEA. Trimming removed 7 bases from V and 3 bases from J; junction bases left unmatched: 1. The CDR3 DNA follows: TGCAGCGCGGGACAGGGCTACAATGAGCAGTTCTTC. It codes for CSAGQGYNEQFF.

The V and J genes are TRBV7-8 and TRBJ2-2; 7 nucleotides agree with TRBD2. CDR3 length: 16 amino acids. V was clipped by 2 bases and J by 0 bases; unmatched bases: 3. The germline V gene has CDR1 SGHVS and CDR2 FQNEAQ. The DNA of the CDR3 is TGTGCCAGCAGCTTACGTCTAGCGGCGAACACCGGGGAGCTGTTTTTT. This codes for CASSLRLAANTGELFF.

The chain recombines TRBV27 with TRBJ1-1; D gene unclear. The length of the CDR3 is 10 residues. Germline CDR1 and CDR2: MNHEY and SMNVEV (reference sequence). Trimming shortened V by 4 bases and J by 8 bases, and 5 bases separated the two germline ends. Written as DNA, the CDR3 is TGTGCCAGCAGTTCCGGGGAAGCTTTCTTT. Amino acids: CASSSGEAFF.

The J gene is TRBJ1-5, the V gene TRBV4-3; D remains ambiguous. CDR3 size: 13 residues. Trimming left V 0 bases short and J 9 bases short, with 9 bases between. Germline CDR1 is LGHNA and CDR2 is YSLEER. Here the CDR3 reads CASSQEWGRPQHF. CDR3 coding DNA: TGCGCCAGCAGCCAAGAATGGGGTCGGCCCCAGCATTTT.

This clonotype appeared a single time. The chain is built from TRBV30 and TRBJ2-7; TRBD1 or TRBD2 may be the D gene (5 bases each). This CDR3 comprises 14 residues. The V gene lost 2 bases and the J gene lost 2 bases, with 13 bases spanning the gap. Germline CDR1 GTSNPN, CDR2 SVGIG (reference sequence). CDR3 coding DNA: TGTGCCTGGAGTAGGCCAGGGAGTCCCTACGAGCAGTACTTC. Its translation is CAWSRPGSPYEQYF.

The chain combines TRBV13 with TRBJ2-1, with 7 bases aligning to TRBD2. Germline CDR1 is PRHDT and CDR2 is FYEKMQ (reference sequence). There are 14 residues in the CDR3. With 5 bases clipped from V and 14 bases from J, the junction kept 15 bases outside the gene matches. The CDR3 region has the DNA TGTGCCAGCAGCCCTTGGACTAGTCGATTTTGGGAGTTCTTC. Its translation is CASSPWTSRFWEFF.

V gene TRBV6-6 combines with J gene TRBJ2-1, with 9 positions matching TRBD2. The V gene's germline CDR1 is MNHNY and CDR2 SVGAGI (reference sequence). The CDR3 loop spans 18 amino acids. V lost 0 bases and J lost 2; bases outside the gene matches: 8. Here the CDR3 DNA reads TGTGCCAGCAGTTACTCCGCCAAAAAGCGGGAGGCCTACAATGAGCAGTTCTTC. This encodes CASSYSAKKREAYNEQFF.

This clonotype has a handful of counts. The chain employs TRBV29-1 and TRBJ1-2; D is possibly TRBD1 (5 bases). The V gene's germline CDR1 is SQVTM and CDR2 ANQGSEA. The CDR3 is made up of 13 amino acids. Trimming cost V 7 bases and J 8 bases, with 20 bases left between them. The CDR3 protein is CSADPGPSMGYTF. Here the CDR3 DNA reads TGCAGCGCCGACCCGGGACCGAGTATGGGCTACACCTTC.

This clonotype was seen once. The genes are TRBV5-4 and TRBJ1-6; the D is unclear. Germline V gene lookup returns CDR1 SGHNT and CDR2 YYREEE (reference sequence). The CDR3 is made up of 12 amino acids. Trimming cost V 1 base and J 8 bases, with 4 bases left between them. This chain's CDR3 is CASSLYDSPLHF. The CDR3, as DNA: TGTGCCAGCAGCTTGTACGATTCACCCCTCCACTTT.

V gene TRBV27 combines with J gene TRBJ1-3; D is unresolved. CDR1 MNHEY and CDR2 SMNVEV come from the germline V gene (reference sequence). The CDR3 is made up of 15 amino acids. The ends were cut back, 3 bases at V and 0 bases at J, with 9 bases in the middle. The CDR3 region is CASSLLGSSGNTIYF. The CDR3 DNA is TGTGCCAGCAGTTTGTTGGGGAGCTCTGGAAACACCATATATTTT.